The 26 T cell receptor beta chains below all came from one sample that was sequenced in a study of T cell responses to AZD1222 COVID-19 vaccine. The table came from immunoSEQ multiplex PCR; TCRdb's copy has only in-frame clones and leaves some out. The data show fewer than 250,000 clones, around 92% seen once. Sample: peripheral blood, taken on day 0 of AZD1222 vaccination. Source of these receptors: an adult in good health.

This sequence joins TRBV3-1 (or the pseudogene TRBV3-2) and TRBJ2-3; 12 bases fit TRBD2. Per the germline V gene, CDR1 is LGHDT and CDR2 is YNNKEL (reference sequence). J gave up 14 bases and V 0 bases, and 6 bases lay outside the gene matches. This CDR3 spans 14 amino acids. CDR3 bases: TGTGCCAGCAGCCAAGATCCTAGCGGGGGGGATTGGTATTTT. This codes for CASSQDPSGGDWYF.

This clone has only one observation. The V call is TRBV7-2, the J call TRBJ1-2, with 10 bases lining up with TRBD1. Germline loops: CDR1 SGHTA, CDR2 FQGNSA. The J segment lost 4 bases and the V segment lost 3 bases, leaving 2 bases of the junction unmatched. This CDR3 region has 14 residues. CDR3 in amino acids: CASSFGQGVYGYTF. The DNA of the CDR3 is TGTGCCAGCAGCTTTGGACAGGGGGTCTATGGCTACACCTTC. Full variable domain (missing parts from reference TRBV7-2 and TRBJ1-2): GAGVSQSPSNKVTEKGKDVELRCDPISGHTALYWYRQSLGQGLEFLIYFQGNSAPDKSGLPSDRFSAERTGGSVSTLTIQRTQQEDSAVYLCASSFGQGVYGYTFGSGTRLTVV.

The count of this clone is one. Here the CDR3 reads CASSPSGGDITGELFF. The CDR3 bases are TGTGCCAGCAGCCCTAGCGGGGGGGATATAACCGGGGAGCTGTTTTTT. The V gene is TRBV7-2, the J gene TRBJ2-2, with TRBD2 identical over 12 bases. The CDR3 loop spans 16 amino acids. Germline-derived CDR1 and CDR2 are SGHTA and FQGNSA. V was clipped by 5 bases and J by 5 bases; unmatched bases: 6.

This rearrangement joins TRBV6-5 to TRBJ2-3, with TRBD1 matching 8 bases. J was trimmed by 7 bases and V by 6 bases; bases with no gene match: 9. CDR3 length: 14 residues. Germline CDR1 reads MNHEY; CDR2 reads SVGAGI. The CDR3 spells CASRFQGALNTQYF. The CDR3, as DNA: TGTGCCAGCAGGTTCCAGGGGGCGCTGAATACGCAGTATTTT.

V gene TRBV21-1 combines with J gene TRBJ1-4; the table assigns TRBD1, which was not confirmed against the DNA. TRBV21-1 counts as a pseudogene. This CDR3 has 14 residues. CDR3 residues: CASSKVTVRGYLFF. CDR3 nucleotide sequence: TGTGCCAGCAGCAAAGTTACGGTCAGGGGGTATCTGTTTTTT.

The chain joins TRBV4-3 to TRBJ2-5; D possibly matches TRBD1 or TRBD2 (5 bases each). CDR1 is LGHNA, CDR2 YSLEER, per germline. The V end was cut by 5 bases, the J end by 4 bases, with 11 bases between. The CDR3 runs to 13 residues. As DNA, the CDR3 is TGCGCCAGCAGCAAAAATGGGGGAGAGACCCAGTACTTC. Residues: CASSKNGGETQYF.

This clone was detected a few times. This chain links TRBV3-1 (or the pseudogene TRBV3-2) with TRBJ2-3, with D hard to call. The CDR3 is 15 residues long. CDR1 and CDR2 (germline): LGHDT, YNNKEL (reference sequence). V was trimmed by 0 bases and J by 0 bases, leaving 7 bases between them. CDR3 nucleotide sequence: TGTGCCAGCAGCCAAGATCCGGGTAGCACAGATACGCAGTATTTT. Protein sequence: CASSQDPGSTDTQYF.

The V call is TRBV10-2, the J call TRBJ2-3; 16 bases match TRBD2. The V gene end was trimmed by 6 bases and the J gene end by 4 bases; junction bases not matched to a gene: 4. Germline CDR1 is WSHSY and CDR2 is SAAADI. The CDR3 runs to 16 residues. The CDR3 is CASRGTSGGAADTQYF. The CDR3, as DNA: TGCGCCAGCAGAGGGACTAGCGGGGGGGCCGCAGATACGCAGTATTTT.

J is TRBJ2-1 and V is TRBV2; D gene ambiguous. Germline CDR1 and CDR2: SNHLY and FYNNEI. With 3 bases removed from V and 8 bases from J, the gap between germline ends came to 8 bases. The CDR3 is made up of 12 amino acids. CDR3 DNA: TGTGCCAGCAGTGACCAGTTCGATGAGCAGTTCTTC. Translating gives CASSDQFDEQFF.

This chain uses TRBV12-5 with TRBJ1-3; no clear D gene. Germline values: CDR1 LGHNT, CDR2 FRNRAP. The CDR3 runs 11 residues. Between the trimmed V and J ends, which lost 0 bases and 8 bases, there was a span of 2 bases. The DNA of the CDR3 is TGTGCTAGTGGTTTGGTAGACACCATATATTTT. It translates to CASGLVDTIYF.

The chain recombines TRBV7-2 with TRBJ1-2; D uncertain. Per the germline V gene, CDR1 is SGHTA and CDR2 is FQGNSA. Trimming removed 1 base from V and 4 bases from J, with 4 bases in between. The CDR3 sequence is 12 residues long. In nucleotides, the CDR3 is TGTGCCAGCAGCTTAGATACCTATGGCTACACCTTC. Translation: CASSLDTYGYTF.

The chain has TRBV5-6 and TRBJ2-3; D perhaps matches TRBD1 (7 bases). Looked up from germline, CDR1 is SGHDT and CDR2 is YYEEEE. The V end lost 4 bases, the J end lost 1 base, and 13 bases lay between the germline ends. The CDR3 covers 15 residues. The CDR3: CASSLQGGGTDTQYF. The CDR3 DNA is TGTGCCAGCAGCCTCCAGGGGGGAGGCACAGATACGCAGTATTTT. Drawing the rest from reference TRBV5-6 and TRBJ2-3, the complete variable domain is DAGVTQSPTHLIKTRGQQVTLRCSPKSGHDTVSWYQQALGQGPQFIFQYYEEEERQRGNFPDRFSGHQFPNYSSELNVNALLLGDSALYLCASSLQGGGTDTQYFGPGTRLTVL.

This clone was found once. The rearrangement links TRBV19 to TRBJ1-1; tentatively, D is TRBD1 (5 bases). The germline V and J ends were trimmed by 7 bases and 7 bases, with 16 bases remaining between them. From germline, CDR1 is LNHDA and CDR2 SQIVND (reference sequence). The CDR3 runs 13 residues. The CDR3 nucleotides are TGTGCCAGTACCCCGCAGGGTTATCTTGAAGCTTTCTTT. Amino acid sequence: CASTPQGYLEAFF.

The rearrangement joins TRBV5-1 to TRBJ1-2; weak D call: TRBD1 (6 bases). CDR1 and CDR2 (germline): SGHRS, YFSETQ. This CDR3 comprises 14 residues. Trimming took 5 bases from V and 1 from J, leaving 12 bases between them. The CDR3 nucleotides read TGCGCCAGCAGGGAAGGACAGCTTAACTATGGCTACACCTTC. It yields the protein CASREGQLNYGYTF.

The genes are TRBV2 and TRBJ1-1; TRBD1 matches at 9 bases. Germline V gene lookup returns CDR1 SNHLY and CDR2 FYNNEI. V shed 7 bases, J shed 3 bases, and the junction held 9 bases outside the gene matches. CDR3 length: 15 amino acids. CDR3 sequence (DNA): TGTGCCAGCAAGGACAGGGGACGTCAGTACACTGAAGCTTTCTTT. It translates to CASKDRGRQYTEAFF.

The chain recombines TRBV7-9 with TRBJ2-1; 11 bases match TRBD1. After removal of 3 bases from V and 7 bases from J, the junction contained 8 bases not matched to a gene. Germline V gene sequence: CDR1 SEHNR, CDR2 FQNEAQ (reference sequence). The CDR3 is made up of 16 amino acids. In DNA form, the CDR3 reads TGTGCCAGCAGCTTGTCCGTGGGACAGGGGGGGAATGAGCAGTTCTTC. Protein: CASSLSVGQGGNEQFF. Variable domain in full (rest from reference TRBV7-9 and TRBJ2-1): DTGVSQNPRHKITKRGQNVTFRCDPISEHNRLYWYRQTLGQGPEFLTYFQNEAQLEKSRLLSDRFSAERPKGSFSTLEIQRTEQGDSAMYLCASSLSVGQGGNEQFFGPGTRLTVL.

The gene calls are TRBV19 and TRBJ1-2; tentative D call: TRBD1 (5 bases). Looked up from germline, CDR1 is LNHDA and CDR2 is SQIVND (reference sequence). Deletions cut 9 bases from V and 1 base from J, with 18 bases between. The CDR3 has 15 amino acids. CDR3 amino acids: CASKGTSPLNYGYTF. The CDR3 nucleotides read TGTGCCAGCAAAGGGACGTCTCCACTTAACTATGGCTACACCTTC. Looking up the rest from reference TRBV19 and TRBJ1-2 gives the full variable domain: DGGITQSPKYLFRKEGQNVTLSCEQNLNHDAMYWYRQDPGQGLRLIYYSQIVNDFQKGDIAEGYSVSREKKESFPLTVTSAQKNPTAFYLCASKGTSPLNYGYTFGSGTRLTVV.

V is TRBV7-9 and J is TRBJ2-6; D unresolved. The length of the CDR3 is 13 residues. The germline CDR1 and CDR2 sequences are SEHNR and FQNEAQ (reference sequence). V lost 4 bases and J 2 bases, leaving 3 bases between the germline ends. CDR3 sequence reads: CASSSAGANVLTF. The DNA for the CDR3 is TGTGCCAGCAGCTCAGCTGGGGCCAACGTCCTGACTTTC. The whole variable domain, remainder taken from reference TRBV7-9 and TRBJ2-6, is DTGVSQNPRHKITKRGQNVTFRCDPISEHNRLYWYRQTLGQGPEFLTYFQNEAQLEKSRLLSDRFSAERPKGSFSTLEIQRTEQGDSAMYLCASSSAGANVLTFGAGSRLTVL.

This sequence joins TRBV29-1 and TRBJ1-2, with D perhaps matching TRBD1 (5 bases). The CDR3 contains 12 residues. Trimming stripped 7 bases from V and 0 bases from J, with 9 bases between. Germline lookup yields CDR1 SQVTM and CDR2 ANQGSEA. CDR3 residues: CSAGSPNYGYTF. CDR3 coding DNA: TGCAGCGCAGGGAGTCCTAACTATGGCTACACCTTC.

The V call is TRBV4-2, the J call TRBJ2-7; 9 positions match TRBD1. This CDR3 is built from 14 residues. Per germline, CDR1 LGHNA and CDR2 YNFKEQ. The trim removed 4 bases at V and 6 bases at J, leaving 7 bases unmatched. Here the CDR3 reads CASSLGTGSFEQYF. CDR3 nucleotide sequence: TGTGCCAGCAGCCTTGGGACAGGGTCGTTCGAGCAGTACTTC.

This chain connects TRBV12-3 or TRBV12-4 to TRBJ2-7, with D possibly being TRBD1 (6 bases). V lost 3 bases, J lost 5 bases, and 8 bases lay in between. This CDR3 spans 12 amino acids. CDR3 bases: TGTGCCAGCAGTTTCAGGGGAGACGAGCAGTACTTC. Protein product: CASSFRGDEQYF.

This rearrangement joins TRBV3-1 (or the pseudogene TRBV3-2) to TRBJ2-1; 7 bases line up with TRBD1. Trimming took 0 bases from V and 2 from J; bases not matched to a gene: 13. CDR1 is LGHDT and CDR2 is YNNKEL in the germline V gene (reference sequence). The CDR3 consists of 19 residues. The CDR3 DNA reads as TGTGCCAGCAGCCAAGATCTTTCAGGGGGACGCATGGCCTACAATGAGCAGTTCTTC. Translated, it gives CASSQDLSGGRMAYNEQFF.

This sequence joins TRBV9 and TRBJ2-4, with D hard to call. This CDR3 comprises 14 residues. Germline CDR1 reads SGDLS; CDR2 reads YYNGEE. Trimming took 0 bases from V and 2 from J, leaving 6 bases between them. In nucleotides, the CDR3 is TGTGCCAGCAGCGTAGAACATTCCAAAAACATTCAGTACTTC. It yields the protein CASSVEHSKNIQYF.

The chain is built from TRBV7-9 and TRBJ1-4; D gene unclear. Germline loops: CDR1 SEHNR, CDR2 FQNEAQ (reference sequence). The CDR3 runs to 12 residues. The ends were cut back, 5 bases at V and 7 bases at J, with 8 bases in the middle. The CDR3 DNA sequence: TGTGCCAGCAGCCTAGGCGGTGAAAAACTGTTTTTT. Translated, it gives CASSLGGEKLFF.

V is TRBV11-2 and J is TRBJ1-1; D is unclear. V gave up 0 bases and J gave up 1 base, with 9 bases separating them. Per germline, CDR1 SGHAT and CDR2 FQNNGV. CDR3 size: 15 residues. The CDR3 spells CASSLEMISNTEAFF. The CDR3 DNA sequence: TGTGCCAGCAGCTTAGAAATGATCTCGAACACTGAAGCTTTCTTT.

This clone was seen a handful of times. The chain links TRBV9 to TRBJ2-4; D ambiguous. This CDR3 has 12 amino acids. The ends were cut back, 4 bases at V and 8 bases at J, with 10 bases in the middle. CDR1 is SGDLS, CDR2 YYNGEE, per germline. The CDR3 is CASSPHPDIQYF. The CDR3 DNA follows: TGTGCCAGCAGCCCCCATCCGGACATTCAGTACTTC.